These T cell receptor beta chains were read from a single sample in a study of Graves' ophthalmopathy and Graves' hyperthyroidism. TCRdb fed the multiplex PCR reads into MiXCR, producing one record per CDR3 protein. The sample contains 560,000 or so distinct CDR3 sequences, under 40% of which appear only once. The sequenced sample consisted of peripheral blood or thyroid tissue (not recorded which). All receptors derive from an adult man with Graves' hyperthyroidism. Both conserved end residues are trimmed from each CDR3.

TRBJ2-2	TRBV10-2	ASRAGGLNTGELF
TRBJ2-7	TRBV4-1	ASSEPGQGSYEQY
TRBJ1-5	TRBV29-1	SVGGRGDGSNQPQH
TRBJ2-2	TRBV6-1	ASSDGSDTGELF
TRBJ2-3	TRBV7-2	ASSLRDRDTQY
TRBJ2-2	TRBV12-3/TRBV12-4	ASSDAGELF
TRBJ2-7	TRBV7-9	ASSLVGGASDEQY
.	TRBV6-1	ASSEQGSGQF
TRBJ1-1	TRBV7-9	ASNPQGRGLNTEAF
TRBJ1-5	TRBV12-3/TRBV12-4	ASRQKTGSNQPQH
TRBJ1-5	TRBV24-1	ATSDSSVQKNQPQH
TRBJ1-1	TRBV12-3/TRBV12-4	ASSPQTGTTEAF
TRBJ2-3	TRBV7-2	ASSFGQSTDTQY
TRBJ1-3	TRBV29-1	SVEGGGSGNTIY
TRBJ1-1	TRBV28	ASQDRLNTEAF
TRBJ1-5	TRBV6-5	ASSYSFAIGQPQH
TRBJ1-1	TRBV19	ASSSRTHEAF
TRBJ1-5	TRBV27	ASSATTGLHEPQH
TRBJ2-2	TRBV7-2	ASSLSTAGGRTGELF
TRBJ1-6	TRBV29-1	SGPNDRGLNSPLH
TRBJ2-5	TRBV10-3	AISESKASGKLETQY
TRBJ2-2	TRBV5-8	ASSEGPGAKNTGELF
TRBJ1-2	TRBV27	ASSSIGTTEANYGYT
TRBJ1-6	TRBV5-1	ASSLTGKNNSPLH
TRBJ2-7	TRBV7-9	ASSNHSGPRYEQY
TRBJ2-7	TRBV24-1	ATSGAGRGEQY
TRBJ2-7	TRBV9	ASSDEQGASYEQY
TRBJ2-2	TRBV12-3/TRBV12-4	ASSQYSEPGELF
TRBJ1-2	TRBV12-3/TRBV12-4	ASSLGGEVDYGYT
TRBJ1-5	TRBV20-1	SAREGGMGNQPQH
TRBJ1-3	TRBV6-1	ASRSQGAGGNTIY
TRBJ1-2	TRBV10-3	AISETEKYGYT
TRBJ1-1	TRBV29-1	SEQTGVTEAF
TRBJ2-7	TRBV12-3/TRBV12-4	ASSPRGRPYEQY
TRBJ1-1	TRBV7-2	ASSLTGQEDEAF
TRBJ2-5	TRBV7-9	ASSLSGGSQETQY
TRBJ1-1	TRBV24-1	ATSDSGRGAF
TRBJ2-5	TRBV7-9	ASSLDPTGGETQY
TRBJ2-3	TRBV15	ATSRDLAGGPTDTQY
TRBJ1-2	TRBV12-3/TRBV12-4	ASSLPGDVLGT
TRBJ2-7	TRBV27	ASSLSAYSYEQY
TRBJ1-5	TRBV5-6	ASSFTGLSNQPQH
TRBJ1-6	TRBV7-4	ASSLRETTYDSPLH
TRBJ2-7	TRBV20-1	SATALAGGSYEQY
TRBJ1-1	TRBV19	ASSMAGGIDTEAF
TRBJ1-2	TRBV20-1	SARASVGQGLFGYT
TRBJ1-1	TRBV6-4	ASNRNRLNTEAF
TRBJ2-2	TRBV28	ASSSPQGWTGELF
TRBJ1-3	TRBV20-1	SARGGDGKNTIY
TRBJ1-5	TRBV4-2	ASSQADRGYSNQPQH